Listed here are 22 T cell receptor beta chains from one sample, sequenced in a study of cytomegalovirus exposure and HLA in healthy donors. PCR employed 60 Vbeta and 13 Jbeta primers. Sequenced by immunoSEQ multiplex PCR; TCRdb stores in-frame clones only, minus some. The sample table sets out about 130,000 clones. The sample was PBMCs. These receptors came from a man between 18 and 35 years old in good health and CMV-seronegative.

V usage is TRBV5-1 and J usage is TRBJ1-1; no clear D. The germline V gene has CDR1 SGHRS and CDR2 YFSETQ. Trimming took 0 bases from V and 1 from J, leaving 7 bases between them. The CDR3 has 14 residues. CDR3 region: CASSLDRSNTEAFF. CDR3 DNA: TGCGCCAGCAGCTTGGACAGATCGAACACTGAAGCTTTCTTT.

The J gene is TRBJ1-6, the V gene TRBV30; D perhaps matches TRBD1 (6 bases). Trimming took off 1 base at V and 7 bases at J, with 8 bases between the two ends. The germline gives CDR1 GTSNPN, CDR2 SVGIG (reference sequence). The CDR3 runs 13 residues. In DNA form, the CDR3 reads TGTGCCTGGAGTGGACAGGAGAATTCACCCCTCCACTTT. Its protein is CAWSGQENSPLHF.

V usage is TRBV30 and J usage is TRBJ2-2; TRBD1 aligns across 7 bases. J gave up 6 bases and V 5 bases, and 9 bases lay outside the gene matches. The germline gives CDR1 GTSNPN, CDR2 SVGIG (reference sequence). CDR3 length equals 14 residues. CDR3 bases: TGTGCCTGGTGTACCGGGGACAGCCCCGGGGAGCTGTTTTTT. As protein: CAWCTGDSPGELFF. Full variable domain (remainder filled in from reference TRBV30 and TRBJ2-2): SQTIHQWPATLVQPVGSPLSLECTVEGTSNPNLYWYRQAAGRGLQLLFYSVGIGQISSEVPQNLSASRPQDRQFILSSKKLLLSDSGFYLCAWCTGDSPGELFFGEGSRLTVL.

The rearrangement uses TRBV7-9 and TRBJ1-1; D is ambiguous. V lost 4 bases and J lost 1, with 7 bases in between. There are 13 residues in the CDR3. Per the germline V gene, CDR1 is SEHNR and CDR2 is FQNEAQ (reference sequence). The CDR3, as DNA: TGTGCCAGCAGCTACATCCCGAACACTGAAGCTTTCTTT. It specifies CASSYIPNTEAFF.

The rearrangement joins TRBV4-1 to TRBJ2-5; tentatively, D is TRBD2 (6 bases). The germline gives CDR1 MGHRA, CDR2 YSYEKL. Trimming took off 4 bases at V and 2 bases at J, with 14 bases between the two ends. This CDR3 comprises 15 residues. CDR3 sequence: CASSRPGSGQETQYF. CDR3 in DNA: TGCGCCAGCAGCCGCCCAGGCAGCGGGCAAGAGACCCAGTACTTC.

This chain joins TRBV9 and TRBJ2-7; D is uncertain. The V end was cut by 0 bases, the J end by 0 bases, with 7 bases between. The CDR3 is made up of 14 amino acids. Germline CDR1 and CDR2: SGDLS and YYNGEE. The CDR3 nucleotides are TGTGCCAGCAGCGTAGGCATGAGCTCCTACGAGCAGTACTTC. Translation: CASSVGMSSYEQYF.

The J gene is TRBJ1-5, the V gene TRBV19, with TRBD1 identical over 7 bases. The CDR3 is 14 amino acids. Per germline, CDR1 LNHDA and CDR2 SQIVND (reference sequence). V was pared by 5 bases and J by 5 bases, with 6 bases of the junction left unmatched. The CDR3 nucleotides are TGTGCCAGTAGTCTAGGGGACAGATATCAGCCCCAGCATTTT. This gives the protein CASSLGDRYQPQHF.

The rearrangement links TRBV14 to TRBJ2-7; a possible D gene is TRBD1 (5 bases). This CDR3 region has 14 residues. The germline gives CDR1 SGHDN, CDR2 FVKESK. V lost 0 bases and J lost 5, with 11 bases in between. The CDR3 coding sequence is TGTGCCAGCAGCCAAGATGGGTACAGGAACGAGCAGTACTTC. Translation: CASSQDGYRNEQYF.

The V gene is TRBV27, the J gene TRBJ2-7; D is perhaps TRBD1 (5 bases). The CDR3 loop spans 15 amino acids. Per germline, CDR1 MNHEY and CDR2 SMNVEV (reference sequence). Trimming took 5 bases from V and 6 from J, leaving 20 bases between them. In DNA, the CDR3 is TGTGCCAGCAGTCCAAAATCAGGGTATTCGATCGAGCAGTACTTC. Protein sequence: CASSPKSGYSIEQYF.

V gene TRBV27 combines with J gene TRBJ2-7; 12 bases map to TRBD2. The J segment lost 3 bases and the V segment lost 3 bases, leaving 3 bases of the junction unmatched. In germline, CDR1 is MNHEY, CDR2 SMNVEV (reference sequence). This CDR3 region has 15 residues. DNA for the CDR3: TGTGCCAGCAGTTTTCGGACTAGCGGGATCTACGAGCAGTACTTC. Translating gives CASSFRTSGIYEQYF.

CDR3 in amino acids: CASSSDRGYSPLHF. In DNA form, the CDR3 reads TGCGCCAGCAGCTCGGACAGGGGTTATTCACCCCTCCACTTT. The chain links TRBV5-1 to TRBJ1-6; 9 nucleotides line up with TRBD1. The germline V gene encodes CDR1 SGHRS and CDR2 YFSETQ. Trimming cost V 3 bases and J 8 bases; bases outside gene matches: 3. This CDR3 contains 14 residues.

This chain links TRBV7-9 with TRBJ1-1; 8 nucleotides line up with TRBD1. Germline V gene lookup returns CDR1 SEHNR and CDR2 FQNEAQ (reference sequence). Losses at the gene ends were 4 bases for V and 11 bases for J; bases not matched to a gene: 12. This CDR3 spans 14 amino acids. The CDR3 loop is CASSSGWTGFEAFF. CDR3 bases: TGTGCCAGCAGCTCGGGATGGACAGGGTTTGAGGCTTTCTTT.

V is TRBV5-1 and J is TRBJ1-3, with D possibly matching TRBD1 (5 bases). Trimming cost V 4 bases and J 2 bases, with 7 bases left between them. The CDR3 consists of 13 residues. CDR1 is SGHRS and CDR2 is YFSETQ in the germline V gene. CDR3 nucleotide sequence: TGCGCCAGCAGCGAACAGGCTGGAAACACCATATATTTT. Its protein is CASSEQAGNTIYF.

The CDR3 sequence: CASSYTPINTGELFF. CDR3 DNA sequence: TGTGCCAGCAGTTATACACCGATCAACACCGGGGAGCTGTTTTTT. This rearrangement joins TRBV6-5 to TRBJ2-2; unclear D gene. CDR3 size: 15 residues. Germline V gene sequence: CDR1 MNHEY, CDR2 SVGAGI. Trimming shortened V by 3 bases and J by 2 bases, and 10 bases separated the two germline ends.

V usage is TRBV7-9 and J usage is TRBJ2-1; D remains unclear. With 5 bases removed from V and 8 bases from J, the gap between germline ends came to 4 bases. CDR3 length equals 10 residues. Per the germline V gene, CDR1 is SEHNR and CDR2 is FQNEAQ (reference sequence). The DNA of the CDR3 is TGTGCCAGCAGCCGGGATGAGCAGTTCTTC. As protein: CASSRDEQFF. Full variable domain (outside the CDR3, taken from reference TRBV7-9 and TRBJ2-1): DTGVSQNPRHKITKRGQNVTFRCDPISEHNRLYWYRQTLGQGPEFLTYFQNEAQLEKSRLLSDRFSAERPKGSFSTLEIQRTEQGDSAMYLCASSRDEQFFGPGTRLTVL.

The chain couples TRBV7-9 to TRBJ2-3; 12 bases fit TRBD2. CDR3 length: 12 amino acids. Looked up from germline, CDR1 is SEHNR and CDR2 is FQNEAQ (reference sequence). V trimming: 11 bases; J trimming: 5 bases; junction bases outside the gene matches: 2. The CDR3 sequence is CAPGLAGDTQYF. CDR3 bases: TGTGCCCCGGGACTAGCGGGAGATACGCAGTATTTT.

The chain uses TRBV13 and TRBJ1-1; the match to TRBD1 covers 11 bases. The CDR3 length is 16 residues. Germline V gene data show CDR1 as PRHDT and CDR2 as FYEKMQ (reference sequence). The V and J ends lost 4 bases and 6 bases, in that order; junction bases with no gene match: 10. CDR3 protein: CASSSHRTGGAPEAFF. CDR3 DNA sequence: TGTGCCAGCAGCTCCCACAGGACAGGGGGCGCACCTGAAGCTTTCTTT.

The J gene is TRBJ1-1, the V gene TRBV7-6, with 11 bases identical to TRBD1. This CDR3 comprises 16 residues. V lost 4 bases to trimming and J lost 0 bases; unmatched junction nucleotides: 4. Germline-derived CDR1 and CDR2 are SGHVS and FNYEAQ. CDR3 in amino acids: CASSWGQGEMNTEAFF. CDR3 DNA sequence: TGTGCCAGCAGCTGGGGACAGGGGGAAATGAACACTGAAGCTTTCTTT.

The chain's CDR3 is CASSLRGRQSPLHF. CDR3 sequence (DNA): TGTGCCTCTTCACTAAGGGGGCGACAATCACCCCTCCACTTT. V and J are TRBV19 and TRBJ1-6; 7 nucleotides align to TRBD1. V lost 11 bases and J lost 10; bases outside the gene matches: 14. The germline V gene encodes CDR1 LNHDA and CDR2 SQIVND (reference sequence). This CDR3 region has 14 residues. The entire variable domain, with the rest obtained from reference TRBV19 and TRBJ1-6, is as follows: DGGITQSPKYLFRKEGQNVTLSCEQNLNHDAMYWYRQDPGQGLRLIYYSQIVNDFQKGDIAEGYSVSREKKESFPLTVTSAQKNPTAFYLCASSLRGRQSPLHFGNGTRLTVT.

The CDR3 DNA reads as TGCGCCAGCAGCTTGGGGTTAGGGGGCCTTTCCTACAATGAGCAGTTCTTC. It is translated as CASSLGLGGLSYNEQFF. The chain links TRBV5-1 to TRBJ2-1, with 7 bases identical to TRBD1. This CDR3 has 17 amino acids. Per the germline V gene, CDR1 is SGHRS and CDR2 is YFSETQ. V trimming: 0 bases; J trimming: 1 base; junction bases outside the gene matches: 7.

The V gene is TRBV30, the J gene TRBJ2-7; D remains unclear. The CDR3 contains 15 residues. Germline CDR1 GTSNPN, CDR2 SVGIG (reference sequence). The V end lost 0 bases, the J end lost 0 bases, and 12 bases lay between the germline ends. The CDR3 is CAWSVPGFPSYEQYF. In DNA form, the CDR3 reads TGTGCCTGGAGTGTACCAGGTTTTCCCTCCTACGAGCAGTACTTC.

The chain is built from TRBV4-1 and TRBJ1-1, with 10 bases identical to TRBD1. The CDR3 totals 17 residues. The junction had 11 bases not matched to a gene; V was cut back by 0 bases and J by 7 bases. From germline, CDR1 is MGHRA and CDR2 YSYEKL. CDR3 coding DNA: TGCGCCAGCAGCCAAGAGCGCTGGACAGGGGGGAGAATTGAAGCTTTCTTT. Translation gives CASSQERWTGGRIEAFF.